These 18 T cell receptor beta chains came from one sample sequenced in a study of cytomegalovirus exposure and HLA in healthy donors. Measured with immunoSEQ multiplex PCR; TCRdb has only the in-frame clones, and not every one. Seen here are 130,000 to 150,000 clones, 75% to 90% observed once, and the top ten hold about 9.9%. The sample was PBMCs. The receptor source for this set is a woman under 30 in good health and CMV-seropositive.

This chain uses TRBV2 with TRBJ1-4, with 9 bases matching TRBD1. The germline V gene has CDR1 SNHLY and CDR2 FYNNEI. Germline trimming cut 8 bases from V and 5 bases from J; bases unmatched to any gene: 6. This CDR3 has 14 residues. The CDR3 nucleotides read TGTGCCAGCTACAGGGGGCGCGGAAATGAAAAACTGTTTTTT. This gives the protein CASYRGRGNEKLFF.

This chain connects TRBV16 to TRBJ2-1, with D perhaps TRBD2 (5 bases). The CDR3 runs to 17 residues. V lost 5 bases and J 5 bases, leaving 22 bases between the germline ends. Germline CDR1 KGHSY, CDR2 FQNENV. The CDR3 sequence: CASSSSVGSRKDNEQFF. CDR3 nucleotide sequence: TGTGCCAGCAGCTCGAGTGTAGGGAGTAGGAAGGACAATGAGCAGTTCTTC.

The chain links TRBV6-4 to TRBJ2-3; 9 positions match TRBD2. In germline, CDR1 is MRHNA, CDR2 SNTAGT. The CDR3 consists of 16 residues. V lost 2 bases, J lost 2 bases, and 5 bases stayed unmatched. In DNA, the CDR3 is TGTGCCAGCAGTGACATGCGGGGGGGCTCCACAGATACGCAGTATTTT. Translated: CASSDMRGGSTDTQYF.

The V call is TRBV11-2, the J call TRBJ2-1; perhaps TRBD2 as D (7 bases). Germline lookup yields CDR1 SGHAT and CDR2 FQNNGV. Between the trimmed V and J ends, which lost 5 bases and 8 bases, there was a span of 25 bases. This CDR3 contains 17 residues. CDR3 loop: CASSDSEAGFSGDEQFF. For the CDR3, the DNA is TGTGCCAGCAGCGACAGTGAAGCGGGGTTCTCAGGGGATGAGCAGTTCTTC.

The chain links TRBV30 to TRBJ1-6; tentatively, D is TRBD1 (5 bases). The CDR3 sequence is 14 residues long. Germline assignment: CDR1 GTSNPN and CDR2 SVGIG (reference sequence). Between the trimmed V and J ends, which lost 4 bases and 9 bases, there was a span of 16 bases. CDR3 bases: TGTGCCTGGAACCTAGGGGATTTGGCTTCACCCCTCCACTTT. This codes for CAWNLGDLASPLHF.

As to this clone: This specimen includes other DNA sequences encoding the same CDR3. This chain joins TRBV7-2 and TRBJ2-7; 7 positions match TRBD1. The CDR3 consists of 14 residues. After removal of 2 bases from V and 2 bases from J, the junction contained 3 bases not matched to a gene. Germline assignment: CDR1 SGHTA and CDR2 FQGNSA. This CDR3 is CASSLSQGAYEQYF. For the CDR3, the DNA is TGTGCCAGCAGCTTATCCCAGGGGGCCTACGAGCAGTACTTC.

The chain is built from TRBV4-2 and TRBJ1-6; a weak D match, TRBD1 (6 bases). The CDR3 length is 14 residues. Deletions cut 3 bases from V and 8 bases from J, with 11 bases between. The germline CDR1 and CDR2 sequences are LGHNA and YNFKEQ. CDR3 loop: CASSHGDTDSPLHF. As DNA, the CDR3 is TGTGCCAGCAGCCATGGGGACACAGATTCACCCCTCCACTTT.

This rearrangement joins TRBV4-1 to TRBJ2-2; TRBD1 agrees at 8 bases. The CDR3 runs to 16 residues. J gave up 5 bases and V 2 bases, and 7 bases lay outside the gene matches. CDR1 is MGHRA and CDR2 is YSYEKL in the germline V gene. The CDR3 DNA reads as TGCGCCAGCAGCCAACCATGGACAGGGCCTACCGGGGAGCTGTTTTTT. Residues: CASSQPWTGPTGELFF.

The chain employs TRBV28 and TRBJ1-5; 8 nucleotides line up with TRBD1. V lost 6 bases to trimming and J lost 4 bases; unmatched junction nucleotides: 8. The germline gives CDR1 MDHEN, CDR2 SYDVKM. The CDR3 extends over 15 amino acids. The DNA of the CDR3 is TGTGCCAGCAGACTTAGGGGGACAGGTAATCAGCCCCAGCATTTT. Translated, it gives CASRLRGTGNQPQHF.

CDR3 nucleotide sequence: TGTGCCAGCAGTTACGCTAGCGGGGGGGATCGTACGCAGTATTTT. Translation: CASSYASGGDRTQYF. The gene calls are TRBV27 and TRBJ2-3; 12 bases align to TRBD2. Trimming took 4 bases from V and 8 from J; bases not matched to a gene: 7. Germline CDR1 MNHEY, CDR2 SMNVEV (reference sequence). The CDR3 sequence is 15 residues long.

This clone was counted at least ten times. In DNA form, the CDR3 reads TGTGCCAGCAGTCCTGAGGCTCAGCCCCAGCATTTT. It specifies CASSPEAQPQHF. The rearrangement uses TRBV2 and TRBJ1-5, with D unresolved. V lost 5 bases and J lost 6, with 8 bases in between. Germline V gives CDR1 SNHLY, CDR2 FYNNEI. This CDR3 region has 12 residues.

The CDR3 DNA is TGTGCCAGCTCACTAACCGGGACAGACAAGATGAATGAGCAGTTCTTC. It yields the protein CASSLTGTDKMNEQFF. This chain links TRBV18 with TRBJ2-1; 7 nucleotides match TRBD1. Germline V lookup: CDR1 KGHSH, CDR2 LQKENI. This CDR3 comprises 16 residues. V lost 4 bases to trimming and J lost 7 bases; unmatched junction nucleotides: 13.

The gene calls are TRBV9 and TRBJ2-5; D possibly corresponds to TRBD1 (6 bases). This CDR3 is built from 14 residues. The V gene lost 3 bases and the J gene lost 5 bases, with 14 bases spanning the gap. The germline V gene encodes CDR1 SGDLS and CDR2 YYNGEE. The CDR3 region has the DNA TGTGCCAGCAGCGGGGGGCTGCCCCTGGAGACCCAGTACTTC. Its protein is CASSGGLPLETQYF.

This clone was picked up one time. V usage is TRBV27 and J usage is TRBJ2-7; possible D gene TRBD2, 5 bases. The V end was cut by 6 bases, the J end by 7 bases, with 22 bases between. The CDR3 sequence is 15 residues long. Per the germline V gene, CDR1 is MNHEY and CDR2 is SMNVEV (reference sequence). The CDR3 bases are TGTGCCAGCAGCTCTGAAGCGGCAAGGATCCGGGAGCAGTACTTC. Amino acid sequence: CASSSEAARIREQYF.

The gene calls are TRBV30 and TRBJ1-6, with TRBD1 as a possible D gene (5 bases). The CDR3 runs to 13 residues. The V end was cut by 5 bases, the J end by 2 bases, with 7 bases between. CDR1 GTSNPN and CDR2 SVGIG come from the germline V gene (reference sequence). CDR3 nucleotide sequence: TGTGCCTGGGGGGCGGCCTATAATTCACCCCTCCACTTT. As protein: CAWGAAYNSPLHF.

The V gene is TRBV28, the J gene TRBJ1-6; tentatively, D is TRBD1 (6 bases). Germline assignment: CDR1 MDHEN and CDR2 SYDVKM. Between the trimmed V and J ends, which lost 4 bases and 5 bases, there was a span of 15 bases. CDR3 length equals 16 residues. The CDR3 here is CASSSPGTPNNSPLHF. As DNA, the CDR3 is TGTGCCAGCAGTTCCCCCGGGACACCCAATAATTCACCCCTCCACTTT.

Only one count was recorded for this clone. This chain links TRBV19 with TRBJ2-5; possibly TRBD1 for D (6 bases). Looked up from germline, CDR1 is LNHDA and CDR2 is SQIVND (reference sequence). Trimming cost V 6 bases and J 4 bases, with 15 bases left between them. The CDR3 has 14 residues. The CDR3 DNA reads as TGTGCCAGTAGAAGTGACAGGTTTAGAGAGACCCAGTACTTC. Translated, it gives CASRSDRFRETQYF.

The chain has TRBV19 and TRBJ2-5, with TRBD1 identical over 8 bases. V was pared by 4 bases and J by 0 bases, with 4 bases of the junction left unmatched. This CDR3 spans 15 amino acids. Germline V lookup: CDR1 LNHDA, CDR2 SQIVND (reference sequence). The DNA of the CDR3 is TGTGCCAGTAGTACCGGGGACAGGCACCAAGAGACCCAGTACTTC. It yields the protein CASSTGDRHQETQYF.